The present T cell receptor beta chain was sequenced within a study of T cells expressing NK-cell markers. Germline CDR1 is SEHNR and CDR2 is FQNEAQ (reference sequence). The CDR3 is 16 amino acids. With the 5' RACE reads reprocessed, TCRdb shows one record per CDR3 protein and no DNA. Recorded for this sample: approximately 150,000 distinct CDR3 sequences. The sample taken for sequencing was blood T cells: a sorted CD56 or NKG2C T cell subset, CD4+ or CD8+ T cells, or bulk PBMC T cells (not recorded which). The source of this sequence is a man between 18 and 29 years old in good health. The chain links TRBV7-9 to TRBJ2-1; the TCRdb call, TRBD1, lacks DNA for checking. CDR3 region: CASSLALGTETNEQFF. Full variable domain (missing parts from reference TRBV7-9 and TRBJ2-1): DTGVSQNPRHKITKRGQNVTFRCDPISEHNRLYWYRQTLGQGPEFLTYFQNEAQLEKSRLLSDRFSAERPKGSFSTLEIQRTEQGDSAMYLCASSLALGTETNEQFFGPGTRLTVL.